This TCR beta chain derives from a study of cytomegalovirus exposure and HLA in healthy donors. The study ran its PCR with 60 Vbeta and 13 Jbeta primers. Repertoires were generated with immunoSEQ multiplex PCR, while TCRdb's copy carries only in-frame clones and drops some. Seen here are about 97,000 clones, less than 10% observed once, and the top ten hold 4.5% to 6%. This TCR came from a man aged 45-60 years in good health and CMV-seropositive. The sequenced sample consisted of PBMCs.

CDR3 sequence (DNA): TGTGCCAGTAGTACGGGACAGGGGGCGCGGGGCACTGAAGCTTTCTTT. Amino acid sequence: CASSTGQGARGTEAFF. The V and J genes are TRBV19 and TRBJ1-1; 12 nucleotides line up with TRBD1. The J segment lost 4 bases and the V segment lost 4 bases, leaving 7 bases of the junction unmatched. The CDR3 is made up of 16 amino acids. CDR1 LNHDA and CDR2 SQIVND come from the germline V gene (reference sequence).